This paragraph covers one T cell receptor (beta chain) sequence. The antigen remains undetermined. CDR1 SGDLS and CDR2 YYNGEE come from the germline V gene. The CDR3 runs to 15 residues. Trimming left V 4 bases short and J 4 bases short, with 17 bases between. Assay used: immunoSEQ multiplex PCR; TCRdb lists only in-frame clones, some missing. Of approximately 150,000 clones listed, 91% are singletons. This sample stems from a study of T cell responses to AZD1222 COVID-19 vaccine. Study overall: Pooled in the analysis were second doses at about 4 or about 12 weeks.

Findings of the study overall: Sampled repertoires all dated from after the peak T cell response. The study identified only a handful of AZD1222 recipients as seropositive at baseline. Clonal diversity was possibly underestimated; the donors were predominantly white British and more often female.

The sample in question was peripheral blood, obtained on day 0 of AZD1222 vaccination. The chain has TRBV9 and TRBJ1-2, with TRBD1 as a possible D gene (5 bases). The origin of this receptor is an adult in good health. CDR3 loop: CASSPGPGLSYGYTF. CDR3 DNA sequence: TGTGCCAGCAGCCCCGGGCCAGGGCTTTCCTATGGCTACACCTTC.